Presented here are 23 T cell receptor beta chains from one specimen sequenced in a study of cytomegalovirus exposure and HLA in healthy donors. The PCR ran on 60 Vbeta and 13 Jbeta primers. The data were produced by immunoSEQ multiplex PCR, yet TCRdb's version contains in-frame clones alone and is incomplete. The sample includes 100,000 to 140,000 clones, around two thirds of them seen just once. Sequencing was performed on PBMCs. The receptors stem from a woman between 40 and 55 years old in good health and CMV-seropositive.

The J gene is TRBJ2-5, the V gene TRBV2; no definite D call. Germline CDR1 reads SNHLY; CDR2 reads FYNNEI. The CDR3 has 15 amino acids. Trimming shortened V by 4 bases and J by 2 bases, and 14 bases separated the two germline ends. The CDR3 DNA is TGTGCCAGCAGTGTTTTGGCAGGTACTCAAGAGACCCAGTACTTC. Its protein product is CASSVLAGTQETQYF.

The chain links TRBV4-2 to TRBJ2-3, with D perhaps matching TRBD2 (6 bases). The germline V gene encodes CDR1 LGHNA and CDR2 YNFKEQ. Trimming removed 0 bases from V and 1 base from J, with 8 bases in between. The CDR3 totals 15 residues. CDR3 residues: CASSQEQRGTDTQYF. Here the CDR3 DNA reads TGTGCCAGCAGCCAAGAGCAGCGGGGCACAGATACGCAGTATTTT.

This sequence joins TRBV11-2 and TRBJ2-5; TRBD2 aligns across 8 bases. The junction had 5 bases not matched to a gene; V was cut back by 0 bases and J by 2 bases. Germline V gene lookup returns CDR1 SGHAT and CDR2 FQNNGV. The CDR3 is 16 residues long. CDR3 amino acids: CASSLDGLAGQETQYF. CDR3 nucleotide sequence: TGTGCCAGCAGCTTAGATGGATTAGCGGGGCAAGAGACCCAGTACTTC.

The V and J genes are TRBV10-3 and TRBJ2-3; tentative D call: TRBD2 (5 bases). Trimming removed 7 bases from V and 6 bases from J, with 17 bases in between. Germline V CDR1 and CDR2: ENHRY, SYGVKD. The CDR3 loop spans 14 amino acids. The CDR3 sequence is CAITSRLTGDTQYF. The CDR3 coding sequence is TGTGCCATCACCTCTCGGCTCACGGGGGATACGCAGTATTTT.

The table lists this clone with a few counts. The rearrangement links TRBV4-1 to TRBJ2-5; 8 nucleotides match TRBD1. J was trimmed by 3 bases and V by 0 bases; bases with no gene match: 21. Per germline, CDR1 MGHRA and CDR2 YSYEKL. The CDR3 totals 21 residues. CDR3 protein: CASSQEKAGGVLSSTKETQYF. The DNA of the CDR3 is TGCGCCAGCAGCCAAGAGAAGGCAGGGGGCGTTTTAAGCTCTACAAAAGAGACCCAGTACTTC.

This chain links TRBV30 with TRBJ1-1; D is unresolved. The CDR3 is 13 amino acids. CDR1 GTSNPN and CDR2 SVGIG come from the germline V gene (reference sequence). Trimming took 2 bases from V and 0 from J, leaving 7 bases between them. CDR3 sequence: CAWSLGLNTEAFF. The CDR3 nucleotides read TGTGCCTGGAGTCTCGGGTTGAACACTGAAGCTTTCTTT.

The chain couples TRBV4-2 to TRBJ1-5, with D unclear. The CDR3 consists of 15 residues. Germline CDR1 reads LGHNA; CDR2 reads YNFKEQ. Trimming took off 1 base at V and 6 bases at J, with 13 bases between the two ends. CDR3 region: CASSQARSEAQPQHF. DNA of the CDR3: TGTGCCAGCAGCCAAGCAAGGAGTGAGGCTCAGCCCCAGCATTTT.

This rearrangement joins TRBV25-1 to TRBJ2-7; D is unclear. V lost 3 bases to trimming and J lost 2 bases, with 14 bases between them. The CDR3 covers 15 residues. The germline CDR1 and CDR2 sequences are MGHDK and SYGVNS. This chain's CDR3 is CASSDARHITYEQYF. DNA for the CDR3: TGTGCCAGCAGTGACGCAAGACACATTACCTACGAGCAGTACTTC.

This chain links TRBV4-3 with TRBJ1-1; D unresolved. The CDR3 sequence is 15 residues long. Germline values: CDR1 LGHNA, CDR2 YSLEER. Trimming pared 0 bases from V and 1 base from J, leaving 9 bases between. CDR3 region: CASSQDSQPNTEAFF. DNA for the CDR3: TGCGCCAGCAGCCAAGATAGCCAGCCGAACACTGAAGCTTTCTTT.

V gene TRBV7-9 combines with J gene TRBJ1-1; unclear D gene. Germline CDR1 is SEHNR and CDR2 is FQNEAQ (reference sequence). The V end was cut by 4 bases, the J end by 3 bases, with 12 bases between. The CDR3 runs to 14 residues. The chain's CDR3 is CASSSNSLDTEAFF. CDR3 sequence (DNA): TGTGCCAGCAGCTCGAACAGCTTAGACACTGAAGCTTTCTTT.

This clone was counted only a few times. The chain uses TRBV14 and TRBJ2-2; 7 bases map to TRBD1. CDR1 SGHDN and CDR2 FVKESK come from the germline V gene. This CDR3 has 15 residues. The V segment lost 3 bases and the J segment 7 bases; nucleotides outside the gene matches: 8. The CDR3 sequence: CASSHNRGWGGELFF. The CDR3 nucleotides read TGTGCCAGCAGCCACAACAGGGGCTGGGGCGGGGAGCTGTTTTTT.

V usage is TRBV30 and J usage is TRBJ1-6, with 7 bases that match TRBD1. The CDR3 is 13 amino acids. The V gene end was trimmed by 3 bases and the J gene end by 7 bases; junction bases not matched to a gene: 3. The germline CDR1 and CDR2 sequences are GTSNPN and SVGIG (reference sequence). This CDR3 reads CAWRTGVNSPLHF. The CDR3 DNA reads TGTGCCTGGAGAACAGGGGTAAATTCACCCCTCCACTTT.

J is TRBJ1-2 and V is TRBV6-1; 10 bases map to TRBD1. Germline V CDR1 and CDR2: MNHNS, SASEGT. V trimming: 1 base; J trimming: 6 bases; junction bases outside the gene matches: 5. CDR3 length equals 15 residues. CDR3 DNA sequence: TGTGCCAGCAGTGAAGTGGGACAGGGGTTTGATGGCTACACCTTC. Amino acid sequence: CASSEVGQGFDGYTF.

This chain connects TRBV30 to TRBJ1-1; 10 bases map to TRBD1. The ends lost 1 base at V and 12 bases at J; junction bases unmatched: 8. Germline CDR1 and CDR2: GTSNPN and SVGIG (reference sequence). This CDR3 comprises 13 residues. As DNA, the CDR3 is TGTGCCTGGAGTGGCAATCCGGGACAGGGGACTTTCTTT. It yields the protein CAWSGNPGQGTFF.

CDR3 sequence: CASSLQGDYGYTF. The CDR3 DNA sequence: TGTGCCAGCAGTCTACAGGGAGACTATGGCTACACCTTC. This chain links TRBV7-9 with TRBJ1-2; D is possibly TRBD1 (6 bases). The ends were cut back, 6 bases at V and 3 bases at J, with 11 bases in the middle. CDR3 length: 13 residues. Per germline, CDR1 SEHNR and CDR2 FQNEAQ (reference sequence).

The CDR3 DNA follows: TGCGCCAGCAGCTTCAGCGGGGGGTCCTGGGAGACCCAGTACTTC. Its translation is CASSFSGGSWETQYF. The chain links TRBV5-1 to TRBJ2-5, with 9 bases matching TRBD2. V was pared by 2 bases and J by 5 bases, with 7 bases of the junction left unmatched. From germline, CDR1 is SGHRS and CDR2 YFSETQ. This CDR3 comprises 15 residues.

The CDR3 nucleotides are TGTGCCAGCAGCCGACAGGATGAAAAACTGTTTTTT. The encoded protein is CASSRQDEKLFF. The rearrangement joins TRBV7-2 to TRBJ1-4; D is perhaps TRBD1 (6 bases). Per germline, CDR1 SGHTA and CDR2 FQGNSA. CDR3 length equals 12 residues. V lost 5 bases and J lost 6, with 7 bases in between.

This clone occurred once. This chain uses TRBV6-5 with TRBJ1-1; D unresolved. The germline V gene encodes CDR1 MNHEY and CDR2 SVGAGI. CDR3 size: 14 residues. Trimming cost V 2 bases and J 8 bases, with 15 bases left between them. The CDR3 DNA reads as TGTGCCAGCAGTTACGGGCAGGCAGGCAGGGAAGCTTTCTTT. Protein sequence: CASSYGQAGREAFF.

Here the CDR3 DNA reads TGCGCCAGCAGCTTGGGCAGGGCAGTTTTCGAGACCCAGTACTTC. This gives the protein CASSLGRAVFETQYF. The rearrangement uses TRBV5-1 and TRBJ2-5; D possibly corresponds to TRBD1 (5 bases). Trimming cost V 0 bases and J 5 bases, with 14 bases left between them. The CDR3 is 15 amino acids. The germline gives CDR1 SGHRS, CDR2 YFSETQ.

The chain combines TRBV30 with TRBJ1-1; a possible D gene is TRBD1 (6 bases). Trimming removed 8 bases from V and 2 bases from J, with 12 bases in between. Germline values: CDR1 GTSNPN, CDR2 SVGIG (reference sequence). This CDR3 has 12 residues. The CDR3 nucleotides are TGTGCCGGGGAGGGGGGCAACACTGAAGCTTTCTTT. It yields the protein CAGEGGNTEAFF. The full variable domain, rest sourced from reference TRBV30 and TRBJ1-1, is SQTIHQWPATLVQPVGSPLSLECTVEGTSNPNLYWYRQAAGRGLQLLFYSVGIGQISSEVPQNLSASRPQDRQFILSSKKLLLSDSGFYLCAGEGGNTEAFFGQGTRLTVV.

The CDR3 sequence: CAWSVKRGLLSYEQYF. The CDR3 nucleotides are TGTGCCTGGAGTGTAAAAAGGGGATTGCTCTCCTACGAGCAGTACTTC. V and J are TRBV30 and TRBJ2-7; D is perhaps TRBD1 (5 bases). V lost 0 bases to trimming and J lost 0 bases, with 15 bases between them. The CDR3 is 16 amino acids. Germline-derived CDR1 and CDR2 are GTSNPN and SVGIG (reference sequence).

The chain is built from TRBV9 and TRBJ1-1, with TRBD1 matching 12 bases. The J segment lost 9 bases and the V segment lost 3 bases, leaving 6 bases of the junction unmatched. The CDR3 has 14 residues. Germline V gives CDR1 SGDLS, CDR2 YYNGEE. CDR3 nucleotides: TGTGCCAGCAGCGACGGGACAGGGGGCGGGAAAGCTTTCTTT. It is translated as CASSDGTGGGKAFF.

The CDR3 coding sequence is TGTGCCAGCAGCTTAGCAGGGGGTATGAAGACCCAGTACTTC. Translation gives CASSLAGGMKTQYF. This rearrangement joins TRBV7-9 to TRBJ2-5; D perhaps matches TRBD1 (6 bases). The CDR3 is 14 amino acids. Trimming shortened V by 0 bases and J by 6 bases, and 11 bases separated the two germline ends. The germline V gene has CDR1 SEHNR and CDR2 FQNEAQ (reference sequence).